Following are 24 T cell receptor beta chains from one sample sequenced in a study of cytomegalovirus exposure and HLA in healthy donors (dated 2017 in TCRdb). Library construction relied on the immunoSEQ multiplex PCR assay. For the multiplex PCR, a mixture combining 60 forward primers for TCR Vbeta segments and 13 reverse primers for TCR Jbeta segments was used. The immuneACCESS repertoire file appears here via TCRdb, limited to in-frame rearrangements. These files lack a portion of the clones; in checked studies, under half of the deficit traces to unresolved V genes, and the cause of the others is not known. The sample table records 150,000 to 200,000 clones; about three quarters of these occur just once. Clones ranked in the top ten supply approximately 1.1% of the sample. Material for sequencing was PBMCs. These receptors originate from a woman between 40 and 55 years old in good health and CMV-seronegative.

This chain links TRBV6-1 with TRBJ2-1; TRBD2 matches at 7 bases. The germline CDR1 and CDR2 sequences are MNHNS and SASEGT. CDR3 length: 17 residues. Losses at the gene ends were 2 bases for V and 3 bases for J; bases not matched to a gene: 10. DNA of the CDR3: TGTGCCAGCAGTGAACTCGGGGGAGCGGGGCTCTACAATGAGCAGTTCTTC. Residues: CASSELGGAGLYNEQFF.

A single count supports this clone. The V and J genes are TRBV19 and TRBJ1-4; D may be TRBD1 (5 bases). Between the trimmed V and J ends, which lost 5 bases and 4 bases, there was a span of 11 bases. Germline CDR1 is LNHDA and CDR2 is SQIVND (reference sequence). The CDR3 spans 14 residues. This chain's CDR3 is CASSDSTINEKLFF. The CDR3 DNA reads TGTGCCAGTAGTGACAGCACTATTAATGAAAAACTGTTTTTT. Full variable domain (outside the CDR3, taken from reference TRBV19 and TRBJ1-4): DGGITQSPKYLFRKEGQNVTLSCEQNLNHDAMYWYRQDPGQGLRLIYYSQIVNDFQKGDIAEGYSVSREKKESFPLTVTSAQKNPTAFYLCASSDSTINEKLFFGSGTQLSVL.

The chain joins TRBV7-8 to TRBJ1-4; no clear D. CDR3 length: 13 amino acids. Germline CDR1 reads SGHVS; CDR2 reads FQNEAQ. Trimming left V 5 bases short and J 0 bases short, with 4 bases between. CDR3 nucleotide sequence: TGTGCCAGCAGCCTTGCAACTAATGAAAAACTGTTTTTT. Translating it yields CASSLATNEKLFF.

J is TRBJ1-2 and V is TRBV7-8; D gene uncertain. Germline V CDR1 and CDR2: SGHVS, FQNEAQ. This CDR3 has 15 amino acids. Between the trimmed V and J ends, which lost 5 bases and 3 bases, there was a span of 16 bases. The CDR3 region has the DNA TGTGCCAGCAGCGAAACTCCGGGAGAGGACTATGGCTACACCTTC. This translates into CASSETPGEDYGYTF.

CDR3 residues: CASSQETGRVHEQYF. DNA for the CDR3: TGCGCCAGCAGCCAAGAAACTGGGAGAGTCCACGAGCAGTACTTC. This chain uses TRBV4-3 with TRBJ2-7, with D tentatively TRBD2 (5 bases). V lost 0 bases and J lost 5, with 14 bases in between. The CDR3 runs to 15 residues. The V gene's germline CDR1 is LGHNA and CDR2 YSLEER.

This sequence joins TRBV18 and TRBJ2-7, with a weak D call TRBD2 (5 bases). Trimming removed 0 bases at V and 6 bases at J, with 12 bases between. The germline gives CDR1 KGHSH, CDR2 LQKENI. This CDR3 is built from 14 residues. The CDR3 is CASSPPGRLREQYF. The CDR3 DNA is TGTGCCAGCTCACCACCGGGCAGACTACGCGAGCAGTACTTC.

This clone occurred a few times. The chain links TRBV14 to TRBJ2-2, with TRBD1 matching over 7 bases. V lost 4 bases, J lost 6 bases, and 23 bases stayed unmatched. The CDR3 is made up of 20 amino acids. Germline V gene sequence: CDR1 SGHDN, CDR2 FVKESK. Written as DNA, the CDR3 is TGTGCCAGCAGCCGGGACAGACGAACCGCTCCATTAATTCGTTCCGGGGAGCTGTTTTTT. As protein: CASSRDRRTAPLIRSGELFF.

This clone has more than one count but fewer than ten. This chain links TRBV18 with TRBJ2-2; a weak D match, TRBD1 (6 bases). Germline CDR1 KGHSH, CDR2 LQKENI. V lost 6 bases and J lost 0, with 14 bases in between. The CDR3 is made up of 16 amino acids. The CDR3 here is CASSPRGSPNTGELFF. CDR3 coding DNA: TGTGCCAGCTCCCCGAGGGGGAGCCCGAACACCGGGGAGCTGTTTTTT.

This clone was seen repeatedly, ten times or more. The chain uses TRBV5-4 and TRBJ1-2, with 7 bases identical to TRBD1. The CDR3 totals 15 residues. J was trimmed by 4 bases and V by 2 bases; bases with no gene match: 8. The germline CDR1 and CDR2 sequences are SGHNT and YYREEE (reference sequence). CDR3 residues: CASSLGGTDIYGYTF. In DNA form, the CDR3 reads TGTGCCAGCAGCTTAGGAGGGACAGATATCTATGGCTACACCTTC.

The genes are TRBV5-6 and TRBJ2-3, with a weak D call TRBD2 (6 bases). Trimming cost V 4 bases and J 10 bases, with 19 bases left between them. The CDR3 extends over 14 amino acids. Germline-derived CDR1 and CDR2 are SGHDT and YYEEEE. The CDR3 reads CASSAGLLAGSQYF. Here the CDR3 DNA reads TGTGCCAGCAGCGCCGGGCTACTAGCTGGATCGCAGTATTTT.

The chain couples TRBV19 to TRBJ1-1; D might be TRBD1 (5 bases). Germline CDR1 is LNHDA and CDR2 is SQIVND (reference sequence). Trimming pared 4 bases from V and 8 bases from J, leaving 11 bases between. The CDR3 loop spans 12 amino acids. CDR3 sequence (DNA): TGTGCCAGTAGTACCAGGGAAGGGGAAGCTTTCTTT. The encoded protein is CASSTREGEAFF. The whole variable domain, filled in from reference TRBV19 and TRBJ1-1, reads DGGITQSPKYLFRKEGQNVTLSCEQNLNHDAMYWYRQDPGQGLRLIYYSQIVNDFQKGDIAEGYSVSREKKESFPLTVTSAQKNPTAFYLCASSTREGEAFFGQGTRLTVV.

This clone was seen a few times. In DNA, the CDR3 is TGTGCCAGTAGTAAGCAGGTCACAGATACGCAGTATTTT. It specifies CASSKQVTDTQYF. This sequence joins TRBV19 and TRBJ2-3; D unresolved. The CDR3 loop spans 13 amino acids. Germline CDR1 reads LNHDA; CDR2 reads SQIVND (reference sequence). Trimming left V 4 bases short and J 2 bases short, with 7 bases between.

The rearrangement links TRBV20-1 to TRBJ2-7; TRBD1 matches at 7 bases. V trimming: 1 base; J trimming: 10 bases; junction bases outside the gene matches: 4. The CDR3 runs 11 residues. Germline CDR1 and CDR2: DFQATT and SNEGSKA (reference sequence). CDR3 DNA sequence: TGCAGTGCTAGAGGGGCAGGGGGACAGTACGTC. Translating it yields CSARGAGGQYV.

The chain couples TRBV5-1 to TRBJ2-3, with D possibly matching TRBD2 (5 bases). CDR1 and CDR2 from the germline V gene are SGHRS and YFSETQ. CDR3 length equals 16 residues. The V end lost 4 bases, the J end lost 2 bases, and 17 bases lay between the germline ends. CDR3: CASSRRGLGDTDTQYF. CDR3 in DNA: TGCGCCAGCAGCCGCCGGGGTCTCGGGGACACAGATACGCAGTATTTT.

This clone turned up a few times. The chain combines TRBV4-2 with TRBJ2-1; D might be TRBD1 (6 bases). V shed 5 bases and J shed 9 bases, with 17 bases lying between them. CDR3 length equals 14 residues. Germline loops: CDR1 LGHNA, CDR2 YNFKEQ. The CDR3: CASSSTSDRLEQFF. CDR3 coding DNA: TGTGCCAGCAGCTCAACGAGCGACAGGCTTGAGCAGTTCTTC.

This clone was recorded only once. J is TRBJ1-2 and V is TRBV15; 8 bases fit TRBD1. The J segment lost 8 bases and the V segment lost 5 bases, leaving 7 bases of the junction unmatched. The CDR3 covers 13 residues. Per the germline V gene, CDR1 is LNHNV and CDR2 is YYDKDF (reference sequence). CDR3 amino acids: CATSPGGATGYTF. The DNA of the CDR3 is TGTGCCACCAGCCCAGGGGGCGCGACCGGCTACACCTTC.

V usage is TRBV6-4 and J usage is TRBJ2-7; the D gene is possibly TRBD2 (6 bases). V lost 7 bases to trimming and J lost 5 bases, with 18 bases between them. In germline, CDR1 is MRHNA, CDR2 SNTAGT. CDR3 length equals 14 residues. CDR3 loop: CASTPGLGWDEQYV. CDR3 DNA: TGTGCCAGCACTCCGGGACTGGGTTGGGACGAGCAGTACGTC.

The chain recombines TRBV7-8 with TRBJ2-7, with D perhaps matching TRBD2 (5 bases). CDR3 size: 15 residues. V lost 1 base and J 7 bases, leaving 17 bases between the germline ends. Germline V CDR1 and CDR2: SGHVS, FQNEAQ. The CDR3 loop is CASSLGNSASGEQYF. The DNA of the CDR3 is TGTGCCAGCAGCTTAGGTAACAGTGCGTCGGGGGAGCAGTACTTC.

The chain recombines TRBV19 with TRBJ1-4, with 7 positions matching TRBD1. V shed 3 bases, J shed 4 bases, and the junction held 5 bases outside the gene matches. The CDR3 spans 15 residues. CDR1 LNHDA and CDR2 SQIVND come from the germline V gene (reference sequence). CDR3 protein: CASSIGQAINEKLFF. The CDR3 DNA follows: TGTGCCAGTAGTATTGGACAGGCGATTAATGAAAAACTGTTTTTT.

The CDR3 nucleotides are TGTGCCTGGAATCCTATTGCGAGAACCGGGGAGCTGTTTTTT. This gives the protein CAWNPIARTGELFF. J is TRBJ2-2 and V is TRBV30, with D hard to call. Trimming stripped 4 bases from V and 5 bases from J, with 14 bases between. This CDR3 has 14 residues. The V gene's germline CDR1 is GTSNPN and CDR2 SVGIG (reference sequence).

The V and J genes are TRBV27 and TRBJ2-1; no clear D. Deletions cut 4 bases from V and 1 base from J, with 8 bases between. The CDR3 has 14 amino acids. The germline V gene has CDR1 MNHEY and CDR2 SMNVEV (reference sequence). The CDR3 sequence is CASSSPGSYNEQFF. The CDR3 DNA reads TGTGCCAGCAGTTCCCCAGGTTCCTACAATGAGCAGTTCTTC.

The rearrangement links TRBV27 to TRBJ1-6; D remains ambiguous. Germline values: CDR1 MNHEY, CDR2 SMNVEV (reference sequence). The CDR3 spans 14 residues. V was cut by 1 base and J by 7 bases, with 8 bases left in between. The CDR3 is CASSLLQMNSPLHF. The CDR3 coding sequence is TGTGCCAGCAGTTTATTACAGATGAATTCACCCCTCCACTTT.

The chain employs TRBV19 and TRBJ2-7; no firm D call. V was clipped by 3 bases and J by 2 bases, with 8 bases between them. This CDR3 spans 13 amino acids. The germline gives CDR1 LNHDA, CDR2 SQIVND (reference sequence). CDR3 sequence reads: CASSMWPPYEQYF. CDR3 bases: TGTGCCAGTAGTATGTGGCCCCCCTACGAGCAGTACTTC.

V is TRBV7-2 and J is TRBJ1-2, with 10 bases that match TRBD1. This CDR3 region has 14 residues. CDR1 and CDR2 from the germline V gene are SGHTA and FQGNSA. Unmatched junction bases numbered 7, after V lost 5 bases and J lost 7 bases. In DNA form, the CDR3 reads TGTGCCAGCAGCGCAGGACAGGGGGAGCTTGGCTACACCTTC. As protein: CASSAGQGELGYTF.